The rows below give T cell receptor beta chains drawn from one sample of a study of blood T cell repertoires in COVID-19. Produced via immunoSEQ multiplex PCR; TCRdb's table is partial and in-frame only. The sample consists of around 120,000 clones, roughly nine tenths of them appearing once. The sequenced sample was peripheral blood. Receptors were obtained from a human donor in a cohort sampled during active COVID-19. Both conserved end residues are part of each CDR3. Each record gives: J gene, V gene, D gene, CDR3 protein, CDR3 DNA. D genes are given only for firm matches.

j_call: TRBJ2-1; v_call: TRBV13; d_call: TRBD2; cdr3_aa: CASSLTSGRIREQFF; cdr3_nt: TGTGCCAGCAGCCTAACTAGCGGGAGAATTCGTGAGCAGTTCTTC
j_call: TRBJ2-1; v_call: TRBV13; d_call: TRBD1; cdr3_aa: CASSFGTGDNEQFF; cdr3_nt: TGTGCCAGCAGCTTCGGGACAGGGGACAATGAGCAGTTCTTC
j_call: TRBJ2-1; v_call: TRBV3-1/TRBV3-2; d_call: NA; cdr3_aa: CASSRRGSNEQFF; cdr3_nt: TGTGCCAGCAGCCGGAGGGGTTCGAATGAGCAGTTCTTC
j_call: TRBJ2-7; v_call: TRBV11-2; d_call: NA; cdr3_aa: CASSSRWRPNRSYEQYF; cdr3_nt: TGTGCCAGCAGCTCCCGATGGAGGCCCAACCGCTCCTACGAGCAGTACTTC
j_call: TRBJ1-5; v_call: TRBV2; d_call: NA; cdr3_aa: CASGENQPQHF; cdr3_nt: TGTGCCAGCGGAGAGAATCAGCCCCAGCATTTT
j_call: TRBJ2-1; v_call: TRBV24-1; d_call: TRBD2; cdr3_aa: CATSDPSGGSNNEQFF; cdr3_nt: TGTGCCACCAGTGATCCTAGCGGGGGCAGTAACAATGAGCAGTTCTTC
j_call: TRBJ2-2; v_call: TRBV5-4; d_call: NA; cdr3_aa: CASTGMLTGELFF; cdr3_nt: TGTGCCAGTACAGGGATGTTGACCGGGGAGCTGTTTTTT
j_call: TRBJ1-2; v_call: TRBV9; d_call: NA; cdr3_aa: CASSASLSGPGGYTF; cdr3_nt: TGTGCCAGCAGCGCATCATTATCAGGCCCAGGTGGCTACACCTTC
j_call: TRBJ1-1; v_call: TRBV2; d_call: NA; cdr3_aa: CASRTGPFGTEAFF; cdr3_nt: TGTGCCAGCAGGACAGGACCCTTCGGGACTGAAGCTTTCTTT
j_call: TRBJ1-3; v_call: TRBV5-4; d_call: NA; cdr3_aa: CASSRGQTSSGNTIYF; cdr3_nt: TGTGCCAGCAGTCGCGGACAGACGAGCTCTGGAAACACCATATATTTT